Detailed here is one TCR beta chain. The treatment denotes: randomized to nivolumab then ipilimumab (arm A) or the reverse (arm B). Live CD3+CD8+ CD19− CD56− cells were sorted from PBMCs. The CDR3 extends over 13 amino acids. V was trimmed by 6 bases and J by 0 bases, leaving 8 bases between them. Germline V gives CDR1 LNHDA, CDR2 SQIVND (reference sequence). Data came from immunoSEQ multiplex PCR; TCRdb stores just in-frame clones and leaves some out. The data contain some 6,900 clones, around 78% of them seen just once; the ten biggest clones take up approximately 7.8%. The data stem from a study of sequential checkpoint blockade in melanoma. Study in general: First-line arms were nivolumab then ipilimumab, or the reverse, randomized 1:1.

The receptor comes from a human donor with melanoma. The input for sequencing was CD8+ T cells sorted from blood (inferred from file names), taken from a patient given nivolumab and ipilimumab in sequence. The chain has TRBV19 and TRBJ1-1; the D is unclear. This CDR3 is CASSMTMNTEAFF. The CDR3 DNA sequence: TGTGCCAGTAGCATGACAATGAACACTGAAGCTTTCTTT.